This T cell receptor beta chain was observed in a study of T cells after yellow fever vaccination. With regard to this clonotype: Its cognate antigen is unknown.

Germline assignment: CDR1 MNHEY and CDR2 SVGAGI. There are 19 residues in the CDR3. J gave up 3 bases and V 0 bases, and 15 bases lay outside the gene matches. Whole-study findings and limits: The CD4 compartment and the CD8 compartment contained a small share of clonotypes in common.

TCRdb called the 5' RACE reads again in MiXCR, with one record for every CDR3 protein. The repertoire holds 500,000 to 650,000 distinct CDR3 sequences, with around a sixth as singletons. This TCR derives from a man aged 18 to 30 who received the YFV17D yellow fever vaccine. Sample: PBMCs, taken less than 6 days after the first yellow fever vaccination. The J gene is TRBJ2-3, the V gene TRBV6-5, with 7 bases matching TRBD1. The DNA for the CDR3 is TGTGCCAGCAGTTACTCGTCCCCGCAATCAGGGGGTAGGACAGATACGCAGTATTTT. As protein: CASSYSSPQSGGRTDTQYF.